Below are 23 T cell receptor beta chains sequenced from a single sample in a study of blood T cell repertoires in COVID-19. TCRdb's copy holds only in-frame clones and misses some; the assay was immunoSEQ multiplex PCR. This table has 140,000 to 150,000 clones, about nine tenths appearing once. Source material: peripheral blood. The source of these receptors is a human donor in a cohort sampled during active COVID-19.

The rearrangement uses TRBV5-1 and TRBJ2-5; TRBD2 might be the D (5 bases). CDR1 and CDR2 from the germline V gene are SGHRS and YFSETQ. The germline V and J ends were trimmed by 6 bases and 2 bases, with 11 bases remaining between them. This CDR3 is built from 13 residues. DNA for the CDR3: TGCGCCAGCAACTCGGGAACTCAAGAGACCCAGTACTTC. Translating it yields CASNSGTQETQYF.

The V and J genes are TRBV3-1 (or the pseudogene TRBV3-2) and TRBJ2-1, with a weak D call TRBD1 (6 bases). Trimming took 10 bases from V and 16 from J, leaving 20 bases between them. The CDR3 runs 11 residues. Looked up from germline, CDR1 is LGHDT and CDR2 is YNNKEL (reference sequence). The CDR3 reads CATRMGAGEFF. The CDR3 region has the DNA TGTGCCACCAGGATGGGGGCAGGCGAATTCTTC.

This clone was seen once. The chain joins TRBV7-8 to TRBJ1-1; 8 bases are a match to TRBD1. With V trimmed by 7 bases and J by 0 bases, 10 bases remained unmatched. This CDR3 region has 16 residues. Germline V gene sequence: CDR1 SGHVS, CDR2 FQNEAQ. The CDR3 loop is CASILDRGRMNTEAFF. CDR3 coding DNA: TGTGCCAGCATCCTCGACAGGGGAAGGATGAACACTGAAGCTTTCTTT.

As DNA, the CDR3 is TGTGCCAGTAGTAAGGACAGGCAAGAGACCCAGTACTTC. This encodes CASSKDRQETQYF. This chain connects TRBV19 to TRBJ2-5, with 7 bases fitting TRBD1. Germline V lookup: CDR1 LNHDA, CDR2 SQIVND (reference sequence). This CDR3 region has 13 residues. The V segment lost 4 bases and the J segment 2 bases; nucleotides outside the gene matches: 1. Supplemented by reference TRBV19 and TRBJ2-5, the full variable domain reads DGGITQSPKYLFRKEGQNVTLSCEQNLNHDAMYWYRQDPGQGLRLIYYSQIVNDFQKGDIAEGYSVSREKKESFPLTVTSAQKNPTAFYLCASSKDRQETQYFGPGTRLLVL.

This clone appeared once. The chain combines TRBV30 with TRBJ2-5; 7 positions agree with TRBD2. Germline V gene data show CDR1 as GTSNPN and CDR2 as SVGIG (reference sequence). Trimming cost V 2 bases and J 4 bases; bases outside gene matches: 1. The CDR3 is 12 amino acids. The CDR3 nucleotides are TGTGCCTGGAGTTCGGGGGGAGAGACCCAGTACTTC. It codes for CAWSSGGETQYF.

The chain has TRBV2 and TRBJ2-1; 8 nucleotides line up with TRBD2. J lost 7 bases, V lost 3 bases, and 5 bases had no gene match. Per germline, CDR1 SNHLY and CDR2 FYNNEI. CDR3 length equals 14 residues. This CDR3 reads CASSDGGAGNEQFF. The CDR3 nucleotides are TGTGCCAGCAGTGACGGGGGGGCCGGGAATGAGCAGTTCTTC.

The chain employs TRBV9 and TRBJ2-7; no clear D gene. There are 14 residues in the CDR3. CDR1 is SGDLS, CDR2 YYNGEE, per germline. The V end was cut by 0 bases, the J end by 1 base, with 8 bases between. The CDR3 loop is CASSVGHSSYEQYF. CDR3 nucleotides: TGTGCCAGCAGCGTAGGTCACAGTTCCTACGAGCAGTACTTC.

This chain uses TRBV5-1 with TRBJ2-2; 7 nucleotides agree with TRBD1. This CDR3 spans 14 amino acids. The V gene's germline CDR1 is SGHRS and CDR2 YFSETQ. The J segment lost 7 bases and the V segment lost 4 bases, leaving 7 bases of the junction unmatched. DNA for the CDR3: TGCGCCAGCAGCCCCGGGACAGCTGACGGGGAGCTGTTTTTT. It specifies CASSPGTADGELFF. Based on the CDR3 plus reference TRBV5-1 and TRBJ2-2, the full variable domain is KAGVTQTPRYLIKTRGQQVTLSCSPISGHRSVSWYQQTPGQGLQFLFEYFSETQRNKGNFPGRFSGRQFSNSRSEMNVSTLELGDSALYLCASSPGTADGELFFGEGSRLTVL.

This clone was detected once. The V call is TRBV29-1, the J call TRBJ2-7, with D maybe TRBD2 (6 bases). Trimming shortened V by 1 base and J by 9 bases, and 22 bases separated the two germline ends. There are 15 residues in the CDR3. Germline CDR1 reads SQVTM; CDR2 reads ANQGSEA. In DNA, the CDR3 is TGCAGCGTTGAAGGTCCCCGACTGGAGGGAGTGGGGCAGTACTTC. It yields the protein CSVEGPRLEGVGQYF.

V and J are TRBV7-3 and TRBJ2-7; 11 nucleotides agree with TRBD1. Germline-derived CDR1 and CDR2 are SGHTA and FQGTGA. With 2 bases clipped from V and 5 bases from J, the junction kept 2 bases outside the gene matches. The CDR3 has 14 amino acids. CDR3 amino acids: CASSLLGQGDEQYF. The CDR3 DNA is TGTGCCAGCAGCTTACTGGGACAGGGGGACGAGCAGTACTTC.

This clone was counted a few times. The V gene is TRBV3-1 (or the pseudogene TRBV3-2), the J gene TRBJ2-1; D gene unclear. Germline values: CDR1 LGHDT, CDR2 YNNKEL (reference sequence). V lost 1 base and J lost 7, with 20 bases in between. The CDR3 sequence is 17 residues long. DNA of the CDR3: TGTGCCAGCAGCCAAGGCGTGATAGGAGTCCGGCAGAATGAGCAGTTCTTC. This gives the protein CASSQGVIGVRQNEQFF.

J is TRBJ1-6 and V is TRBV2; maybe TRBD1 (6 bases). This CDR3 contains 14 residues. Germline CDR1 reads SNHLY; CDR2 reads FYNNEI. Trimming stripped 6 bases from V and 11 bases from J, with 17 bases between. The CDR3 nucleotides read TGTGCCAGCAGACCCGGGACACTTGCAACACCCCTCCACTTT. Amino acid sequence: CASRPGTLATPLHF.

This sequence joins TRBV28 and TRBJ2-3; no definite D call. Germline-derived CDR1 and CDR2 are MDHEN and SYDVKM. Trimming removed 6 bases at V and 2 bases at J, with 9 bases between. The CDR3 is made up of 13 amino acids. CDR3 in amino acids: CASSWSNTDTQYF. DNA for the CDR3: TGTGCCAGCAGCTGGAGTAACACAGATACGCAGTATTTT.

This sequence joins TRBV7-3 and TRBJ2-1, with 11 bases lining up with TRBD2. V shed 5 bases, J shed 4 bases, and the junction held 4 bases outside the gene matches. Germline V gives CDR1 SGHTA, CDR2 FQGTGA. This CDR3 spans 15 amino acids. For the CDR3, the DNA is TGTGCCAGCAGCCAGGGACTAGCGGATTACAATGAGCAGTTCTTC. This encodes CASSQGLADYNEQFF.

The J gene is TRBJ2-3, the V gene TRBV9; the match to TRBD1 covers 8 bases. The CDR3 extends over 17 amino acids. Germline assignment: CDR1 SGDLS and CDR2 YYNGEE. Germline trimming cut 0 bases from V and 0 bases from J; bases unmatched to any gene: 6. The CDR3 DNA reads TGTGCCAGCAGCGTAGGCTACGGGACAGGAAGCACAGATACGCAGTATTTT. Translating it yields CASSVGYGTGSTDTQYF.

The gene calls are TRBV28 and TRBJ2-5, with TRBD1 matching over 11 bases. The J segment lost 5 bases and the V segment lost 2 bases, leaving 10 bases of the junction unmatched. This CDR3 contains 17 residues. Looked up from germline, CDR1 is MDHEN and CDR2 is SYDVKM. DNA for the CDR3: TGTGCCAGCAGTTTACGCGGGGACAGGGGGACATGGGAGACCCAGTACTTC. Amino acids: CASSLRGDRGTWETQYF.

This chain connects TRBV6-5 to TRBJ2-5; 7 nucleotides line up with TRBD2. The CDR3 has 13 residues. The trim removed 5 bases at V and 3 bases at J, leaving 3 bases unmatched. Germline V CDR1 and CDR2: MNHEY, SVGAGI. The CDR3 loop is CASSPRGEETQYF. CDR3 DNA: TGTGCCAGCAGTCCCCGGGGGGAAGAGACCCAGTACTTC.

The chain recombines TRBV15 with TRBJ2-2; D might be TRBD2 (6 bases). Trimming cost V 5 bases and J 2 bases, with 12 bases left between them. This CDR3 has 15 amino acids. Germline CDR1 and CDR2: LNHNV and YYDKDF (reference sequence). Here the CDR3 reads CATSRRLENTGELFF. CDR3 nucleotides: TGTGCCACCAGCCGAAGACTAGAAAACACCGGGGAGCTGTTTTTT.

V usage is TRBV28 and J usage is TRBJ1-1, with 7 bases that match TRBD1. V lost 5 bases, J lost 9 bases, and 6 bases stayed unmatched. The CDR3 runs to 12 residues. The germline CDR1 and CDR2 sequences are MDHEN and SYDVKM. The CDR3 coding sequence is TGTGCCAGCAGTCCCCGGGACAGTCAAGCTTTCTTT. This sequence encodes CASSPRDSQAFF.

The V gene is TRBV6-2 or TRBV6-3, the J gene TRBJ2-3, with D perhaps matching TRBD2 (6 bases). CDR3 length: 15 amino acids. Germline lookup yields CDR1 MNHEY and CDR2 SVGEGT. The V gene lost 5 bases and the J gene lost 7 bases, with 19 bases spanning the gap. The CDR3 coding sequence is TGTGCCAGCAGTAGGAATCGGGACTTAACACATACGCAGTATTTT. Its translation is CASSRNRDLTHTQYF.

The genes are TRBV6-5 and TRBJ2-6; 7 bases are shared with TRBD1. J lost 2 bases, V lost 6 bases, and 4 bases had no gene match. This CDR3 comprises 15 residues. CDR1 is MNHEY, CDR2 SVGAGI, per germline. The CDR3 DNA sequence: TGTGCCAGCAGCCTAGACAGGGCTGGGGCCAACGTCCTGACTTTC. It codes for CASSLDRAGANVLTF.

The count of this clone is one. The chain has TRBV3-1 (or the pseudogene TRBV3-2) and TRBJ2-1, with D perhaps TRBD2 (5 bases). Germline V gene lookup returns CDR1 LGHDT and CDR2 YNNKEL (reference sequence). The CDR3 is 14 amino acids. V was clipped by 4 bases and J by 9 bases, with 16 bases between them. The CDR3 is CASSLRSTRGEQFF. Written as DNA, the CDR3 is TGTGCCAGCAGCCTCCGGAGCACACGGGGTGAGCAGTTCTTC.

J is TRBJ2-3 and V is TRBV6-1; TRBD2 agrees at 8 bases. V was clipped by 4 bases and J by 0 bases; unmatched bases: 6. CDR3 length: 16 residues. Germline CDR1 reads MNHNS; CDR2 reads SASEGT. CDR3 protein: CASSASGGASTDTQYF. The CDR3 DNA reads as TGTGCCAGCAGTGCTTCCGGGGGGGCTAGCACAGATACGCAGTATTTT.